This TCR beta chain was recorded in a study of cytomegalovirus exposure and HLA in healthy donors. Whole-study results and caveats: It was reported in a later analysis that an Asian-associated ancestry cluster showed fewer N-insertions than the approximately 670-donor mean.

Germline lookup yields CDR1 LNHNV and CDR2 YYDKDF (reference sequence). Unmatched junction bases numbered 13, after V lost 2 bases and J lost 5 bases. This CDR3 is 17 amino acids long. PCR used 60 Vbeta primers and 13 Jbeta primers. Generated by immunoSEQ multiplex PCR, the TCRdb table keeps only in-frame clones and is missing some. The table lists nearly 300,000 clones, 86% of them singletons, with 3.5% to 4% in the top ten. With respect to this clone: As yet, its antigen is unknown.

Sequencing was performed on PBMCs. This chain uses TRBV15 with TRBJ2-5, with 8 bases lining up with TRBD1. This TCR came from a middle-aged man in good health and CMV-seropositive. CDR3 protein: CATSRQGAMISMETQYF. CDR3 DNA sequence: TGTGCCACCAGCAGACAGGGGGCGATGATAAGTATGGAGACCCAGTACTTC.